This TCR beta chain appears in the sequencing data of a study of identical twins. This clonotype was detected ten times or more. This CDR3 is built from 14 residues. The V and J ends lost 5 bases and 1 base, in that order; junction bases with no gene match: 4. CDR1 is LGHDT and CDR2 is YNNKEL in the germline V gene (reference sequence). TCRdb used MiXCR to reprocess the 5' RACE reads, holding one entry per CDR3 protein. The table lists about 200,000 distinct CDR3 sequences, around 10% of them singletons, with 5% to 6.5% in the top ten. The J gene is TRBJ1-1, the V gene TRBV3-1; 7 bases fit TRBD1. The clonotype comes from a woman under 30 in good health. Sequencing used memory (CD45RO+) T cells sorted from blood. The chain's CDR3 is CASSARDRNTEAFF. CDR3 sequence (DNA): TGTGCCAGCAGCGCCCGGGACAGGAACACTGAAGCTTTCTTT.